One and the same sample provided the 2 T cell receptor beta chains below, sequenced in a study of blood T cell repertoires in COVID-19. This table comes from immunoSEQ multiplex PCR, and its TCRdb copy is limited to in-frame clones, with some not included. The data hold 150,000 to 200,000 clones, with around 86% observed a single time. The sequencing input was peripheral blood. Receptor source: a man between 18 and 29 years old with acute or convalescent COVID-19.

This chain links TRBV5-5 with TRBJ2-2; 8 positions match TRBD1. The V segment lost 3 bases and the J segment 5 bases; nucleotides outside the gene matches: 21. CDR3 size: 20 residues. Germline V CDR1 and CDR2: SGHKS, YYEKEE (reference sequence). This CDR3 reads CASSSNPGQVHSRDTGELFF. The DNA of the CDR3 is TGTGCCAGCAGCTCAAATCCGGGACAGGTACACTCCAGAGATACCGGGGAGCTGTTTTTT.

This chain links TRBV29-1 with TRBJ1-2, with a possible D match to TRBD1 (5 bases). Germline CDR1 is SQVTM and CDR2 is ANQGSEA. Trimming pared 0 bases from V and 8 bases from J, leaving 22 bases between. The CDR3 sequence is 16 residues long. The CDR3 is CSVEDWGVEEPVGYTF. CDR3 sequence (DNA): TGCAGCGTTGAAGATTGGGGGGTGGAGGAACCTGTGGGCTACACCTTC.